One and the same sample provided the 22 T cell receptor beta chains below, sequenced in a study of blood T cell repertoires in COVID-19. The repertoire was sequenced with immunoSEQ multiplex PCR; TCRdb's copy has only in-frame clones and lacks some. Among approximately 470,000 clones listed, around 90% were seen once. The sample was PBMCs or T cells enriched from blood (not recorded which). All receptors come from a young woman who had recovered from COVID-19.

The chain is built from TRBV7-3 and TRBJ2-5; perhaps TRBD1 as D (6 bases). This CDR3 contains 13 residues. V was shortened by 5 bases and J by 5 bases, with 12 bases between the two germline ends. The V gene's germline CDR1 is SGHTA and CDR2 FQGTGA. The DNA of the CDR3 is TGTGCCAGCAGCCGAGGCCAGGGGGAGACCCAGTACTTC. Its protein is CASSRGQGETQYF.

The V and J genes are TRBV21-1 and TRBJ1-1. TRBV21-1 is reported as a pseudogene. The CDR3 extends over 14 amino acids. The CDR3 here is CASSKGGEGGRAFF. The CDR3 nucleotides are TGTGCCAGCAGCAAGGGGGGAGAAGGAGGTAGGGCTTTCTTT.

The V call is TRBV6-4, the J call TRBJ2-7; maybe TRBD1 (5 bases). Germline lookup yields CDR1 MRHNA and CDR2 SNTAGT. This CDR3 comprises 15 residues. Trimming took 0 bases from V and 4 from J, leaving 13 bases between them. The CDR3 reads CASSDSIPRAYEQYF. CDR3 coding DNA: TGTGCCAGCAGTGACTCAATACCCAGGGCTTACGAGCAGTACTTC.

This rearrangement joins TRBV11-2 to TRBJ1-3; D remains unclear. V lost 11 bases, J lost 4 bases, and 12 bases lay in between. CDR3 length equals 12 residues. The germline V gene has CDR1 SGHAT and CDR2 FQNNGV. CDR3 DNA sequence: TGTGCCTCCCGCGCCCCCGGAAACACCATATATTTT. Its translation: CASRAPGNTIYF.

Details on this clone: Distinct nucleotide sequences in the sample also encode this CDR3. The V and J genes are TRBV3-1 (or the pseudogene TRBV3-2) and TRBJ1-6; TRBD1 is a possible D gene (5 bases). V was clipped by 3 bases and J by 7 bases, with 10 bases between them. In germline, CDR1 is LGHDT, CDR2 YNNKEL (reference sequence). This CDR3 has 14 residues. CDR3 amino acids: CASSQGTGNSPLHF. CDR3 nucleotide sequence: TGTGCCAGCAGCCAGGGGACTGGGAATTCACCCCTCCACTTT.

V gene TRBV21-1 combines with J gene TRBJ1-1; the table assigns TRBD1, which was not confirmed against the DNA. TRBV21-1 is assigned pseudogene status. The CDR3 runs 16 residues. This CDR3 reads CASRTRQGAMNTEAFF. CDR3 DNA: TGTGCCAGCAGAACTCGACAGGGGGCAATGAACACTGAAGCTTTCTTT.

Here the CDR3 reads CASSLLDGEQETQYF. DNA for the CDR3: TGTGCCAGCAGCTTACTGGATGGAGAACAAGAGACCCAGTACTTC. The J gene is TRBJ2-5, the V gene TRBV5-4; the D is unclear. V was clipped by 2 bases and J by 2 bases, with 13 bases between them. Germline CDR1 and CDR2: SGHNT and YYREEE (reference sequence). CDR3 length: 15 amino acids.

CDR3 coding DNA: TGCGCCAGCAGTGAGGCCCGGAGGTATGGCTACACCTTC. Encoded protein: CASSEARRYGYTF. The rearrangement uses TRBV10-2 and TRBJ1-2; unclear D gene. This CDR3 contains 13 residues. Germline V gene data show CDR1 as WSHSY and CDR2 as SAAADI. V lost 2 bases to trimming and J lost 5 bases, with 9 bases between them.

The chain joins TRBV7-2 to TRBJ2-3; 8 bases are shared with TRBD2. CDR1 SGHTA and CDR2 FQGNSA come from the germline V gene. The V gene end was trimmed by 7 bases and the J gene end by 4 bases; junction bases not matched to a gene: 10. The CDR3 sequence is 15 residues long. The CDR3 coding sequence is TGTGCCAGCACTCCGGGGGGGTCGAGGGCAGATACGCAGTATTTT. Its protein is CASTPGGSRADTQYF.

This clone was picked up one time. The chain employs TRBV10-2 and TRBJ2-2; possibly TRBD2 for D (5 bases). CDR3 size: 14 residues. V lost 5 bases and J lost 4, with 11 bases in between. The germline V gene encodes CDR1 WSHSY and CDR2 SAAADI. Here the CDR3 reads CASSYGLTTGELFF. The CDR3 DNA reads as TGCGCCAGCAGTTACGGACTTACCACCGGGGAGCTGTTTTTT.

The V call is TRBV5-1, the J call TRBJ2-6, with a weak D call TRBD1 (5 bases). The germline CDR1 and CDR2 sequences are SGHRS and YFSETQ. CDR3 length equals 17 residues. V was pared by 3 bases and J by 0 bases, with 13 bases between. The CDR3 is CASSSRRQSSGANVLTF. CDR3 DNA: TGCGCCAGCAGCTCTAGGAGACAGTCCTCTGGGGCCAACGTCCTGACTTTC.

V and J are TRBV10-1 and TRBJ1-6, with 10 bases identical to TRBD1. This CDR3 has 15 residues. V shed 6 bases, J shed 7 bases, and the junction held 6 bases outside the gene matches. CDR1 WNHNN and CDR2 SYGVQD come from the germline V gene (reference sequence). CDR3 residues: CASRGSGQGNSPLHF. In DNA, the CDR3 is TGCGCCAGCAGAGGGTCGGGACAGGGGAATTCACCCCTCCACTTT.

The J gene is TRBJ2-7, the V gene TRBV14; no clear D. This CDR3 contains 13 residues. The germline V gene encodes CDR1 SGHDN and CDR2 FVKESK. V dropped 3 bases and J dropped 5 bases, with 11 bases sitting between them. The CDR3 loop reads CASSQYTSDEQYF. In DNA form, the CDR3 reads TGTGCCAGCAGCCAGTATACCAGTGACGAGCAGTACTTC.

The chain joins TRBV2 to TRBJ1-1; tentative D call: TRBD1 (5 bases). The CDR3 length is 16 residues. V was cut by 1 base and J by 5 bases, with 17 bases left in between. Germline CDR1 and CDR2: SNHLY and FYNNEI. The CDR3: CASSEELGVVGTEAFF. CDR3 sequence (DNA): TGTGCCAGCAGTGAAGAATTAGGGGTTGTGGGAACTGAAGCTTTCTTT.

The chain combines TRBV6-1 with TRBJ1-1; no clear D. The CDR3 totals 17 residues. The germline V gene has CDR1 MNHNS and CDR2 SASEGT. The V end lost 0 bases, the J end lost 0 bases, and 14 bases lay between the germline ends. The CDR3 nucleotides read TGTGCCAGCAGTGAAGCAGGTGGCGGGAGGATGAACACTGAAGCTTTCTTT. It yields the protein CASSEAGGGRMNTEAFF.

This clone was counted once. The V gene is TRBV9, the J gene TRBJ2-5; 12 bases match TRBD2. CDR3 size: 15 residues. CDR1 and CDR2 (germline): SGDLS, YYNGEE. The V and J ends lost 4 bases and 5 bases, in that order; junction bases with no gene match: 6. As DNA, the CDR3 is TGTGCCAGCAGCCCCCTAGCGGGGGGGCTGGAGACCCAGTACTTC. This sequence encodes CASSPLAGGLETQYF. Full variable domain (outside the CDR3, taken from reference TRBV9 and TRBJ2-5): DSGVTQTPKHLITATGQRVTLRCSPRSGDLSVYWYQQSLDQGLQFLIQYYNGEERAKGNILERFSAQQFPDLHSELNLSSLELGDSALYFCASSPLAGGLETQYFGPGTRLLVL.

The chain is built from TRBV6-5 and TRBJ2-7; D may be TRBD2 (7 bases). V was pared by 11 bases and J by 0 bases, with 14 bases between. CDR3 length equals 13 residues. CDR1 MNHEY and CDR2 SVGAGI come from the germline V gene. The CDR3: CAGRDTDSYEQYF. The CDR3 DNA sequence: TGTGCCGGGAGGGACACCGACTCCTACGAGCAGTACTTC.

The chain links TRBV5-1 to TRBJ2-7, with TRBD2 matching over 7 bases. V dropped 1 base and J dropped 4; count of bases not matched to a gene: 8. The CDR3 length is 15 residues. Germline lookup yields CDR1 SGHRS and CDR2 YFSETQ. This chain's CDR3 is CASSLWGGVAYEQYF. CDR3 coding DNA: TGCGCCAGCAGCTTGTGGGGAGGGGTCGCATACGAGCAGTACTTC.

This clone showed up just once. The chain employs TRBV6-6 and TRBJ1-5; tentative D call: TRBD1 (5 bases). V lost 6 bases and J lost 1, with 16 bases in between. Germline V gene sequence: CDR1 MNHNY, CDR2 SVGAGI (reference sequence). CDR3 length: 16 amino acids. The CDR3 loop is CASSHPGGRSNQPQHF. The CDR3, as DNA: TGTGCCAGCAGCCACCCGGGGGGTAGGAGCAATCAGCCCCAGCATTTT.

V is TRBV30 and J is TRBJ1-2; a possible D gene is TRBD1 (6 bases). CDR3 length: 13 amino acids. Germline V gene sequence: CDR1 GTSNPN, CDR2 SVGIG (reference sequence). V gave up 1 base and J gave up 4 bases, with 10 bases separating them. CDR3: CAWSGQAFYGYTF. CDR3 bases: TGTGCCTGGAGTGGACAGGCTTTCTATGGCTACACCTTC.

The chain is built from TRBV6-5 and TRBJ1-2, with D possibly matching TRBD1 (6 bases). This CDR3 is 13 amino acids long. Germline-derived CDR1 and CDR2 are MNHEY and SVGAGI. Trimming stripped 5 bases from V and 3 bases from J, with 10 bases between. DNA for the CDR3: TGTGCCAGCAGTCGGACAGCTTACTATGGCTACACCTTC. Translating gives CASSRTAYYGYTF.

This rearrangement joins TRBV4-2 to TRBJ2-1, with a weak D call TRBD2 (7 bases). The V gene lost 1 base and the J gene lost 3 bases, with 19 bases spanning the gap. This CDR3 is 18 amino acids long. Germline loops: CDR1 LGHNA, CDR2 YNFKEQ. In nucleotides, the CDR3 is TGTGCCAGCAGCCAAGGGGCCCGGGGGGCTTATGACTACAATGAGCAGTTCTTC. It encodes CASSQGARGAYDYNEQFF.